Following are 25 T cell receptor beta chains from one sample sequenced in a study of tumor-infiltrating lymphocytes in oesophageal squamous cell carcinoma. TCRdb passed the PCR reads through MiXCR, listing each CDR3 protein once. The table has under 20,000 distinct CDR3 sequences, around two fifths seen once. Sequencing was done on a sample of normal esophageal tissue next to the tumor. Every receptor here comes from a male donor with esophageal squamous cell carcinoma.

V is TRBV7-6 and J is TRBJ2-5; no clear D. V dropped 1 base and J dropped 3 bases, with 12 bases sitting between them. Germline V lookup: CDR1 SGHVS, CDR2 FNYEAQ. This CDR3 is built from 15 residues. This CDR3 reads CASSLGQIRKETQYF. Here the CDR3 DNA reads TGTGCCAGCAGCTTAGGACAAATAAGGAAAGAGACCCAGTACTTC.

This chain uses TRBV7-3 with TRBJ2-3; 10 bases map to TRBD2. The CDR3 covers 14 residues. With 5 bases clipped from V and 9 bases from J, the junction kept 8 bases outside the gene matches. CDR1 and CDR2 from the germline V gene are SGHTA and FQGTGA. This CDR3 reads CASSPGASGGTQYF. For the CDR3, the DNA is TGTGCCAGCAGCCCTGGGGCTAGCGGGGGAACGCAGTATTTT.

This clonotype has a count of ten or more. This chain links TRBV24-1 with TRBJ2-7; 8 nucleotides align to TRBD1. Gene TRBJ2-1 matches the end of the DNA better, so the J call may be wrong. CDR1 and CDR2 (germline): KGHDR, SFDVKD. The CDR3 spans 15 residues. In DNA, the CDR3 is TGTGCCACCAGTGATTTGTCAGGGGGCAGGTATGAGCAGTTCTTC. It translates to CATSDLSGGRYEQFF.

The chain uses TRBV10-2 and TRBJ2-5, with D possibly TRBD2 on 6 matching bases. Germline V lookup: CDR1 WSHSY, CDR2 SAAADI. This CDR3 has 17 amino acids. Trimming removed 6 bases at V and 4 bases at J, with 24 bases between. The chain's CDR3 is CASSPGGAGSARETQYF. Written as DNA, the CDR3 is TGCGCCAGCAGCCCCGGAGGGGCGGGGTCTGCCCGAGAGACCCAGTACTTC.

A note on this clonotype: A much bigger clone sits one base away, suggesting this may be a read error. The rearrangement links TRBV28 to TRBJ1-4; the D gene is possibly TRBD1 (5 bases). With 3 bases removed from V and 16 bases from J, the gap between germline ends came to 12 bases. The CDR3 is 11 residues long. Looked up from germline, CDR1 is MDHEN and CDR2 is SYDVKM. The CDR3 nucleotides are TGTGCCAGCAGTTTGACAGATACGCAGTTTTTT. Translated, it gives CASSLTDTQFF.

V usage is TRBV11-3 and J usage is TRBJ2-5; the match to TRBD1 covers 10 bases. The end of the DNA aligns better with TRBJ2-1, so the J call may be wrong. This CDR3 spans 16 amino acids. The germline CDR1 and CDR2 sequences are SGHNT and YENEEA. This chain's CDR3 is CASRQLGQGLKGEQFF. The CDR3 coding sequence is TGTGCCAGCAGACAGCTGGGACAGGGGTTAAAGGGTGAGCAGTTCTTC.

The V and J genes are TRBV7-2 and TRBJ1-5; D call uncertain. V lost 2 bases, J lost 6 bases, and 17 bases lay in between. This CDR3 region has 16 residues. Germline V CDR1 and CDR2: SGHTA, FQGNSA. Written as DNA, the CDR3 is TGTGCCAGCAGCTTACGCCCCCAATTAACGGTTCAGCCCCAGCATTTT. Protein: CASSLRPQLTVQPQHF.

The sample holds a few counts of this clonotype. The chain employs TRBV20-1 and TRBJ2-1; 11 bases map to TRBD2. With V trimmed by 3 bases and J by 9 bases, 7 bases remained unmatched. This CDR3 comprises 14 residues. The germline V gene encodes CDR1 DFQATT and CDR2 SNEGSKA (reference sequence). The CDR3 is CSASSSGRAREQFF. The CDR3 DNA is TGCAGTGCTAGTAGTAGCGGGAGGGCCCGTGAGCAGTTCTTC.

The chain couples TRBV11-2 to TRBJ1-5; D is undetermined. The germline V gene has CDR1 SGHAT and CDR2 FQNNGV. Trimming took 0 bases from V and 3 from J, leaving 6 bases between them. The CDR3 consists of 14 residues. CDR3 loop: CASSLEWFNQPQHF. The CDR3 DNA follows: TGTGCCAGCAGCTTAGAGTGGTTCAATCAGCCCCAGCATTTT.

This clonotype appeared a few times. A much bigger clone sits one base away, suggesting this may be a read error. J is TRBJ2-7 and V is TRBV11-2, with no clear D. This CDR3 has 16 residues. Trimming took off 2 bases at V and 7 bases at J, with 21 bases between the two ends. Per the germline V gene, CDR1 is SGHAT and CDR2 is FQNNGV. CDR3 sequence: CASSLKWVPSYNEQYF. CDR3 sequence (DNA): TGTGCCAGCAGCTTAAAATGGGTTCCCTCCTACAATGAGCAGTACTTC.

On this clonotype itself: A read error is possible here, since a much larger clone lies one base away. The chain recombines TRBV12-3 or TRBV12-4 with TRBJ2-4, with D possibly matching TRBD2 (5 bases). The J call may be incorrect, as the DNA end agrees better with TRBJ2-1. CDR3 length equals 13 residues. This CDR3 is CASSLSVRREQFF. CDR3 nucleotides: TGTGCCAGCAGTTTATCAGTTCGGAGGGAGCAGTTCTTC.

This clonotype is deemed medium-sized. The CDR3 here is CASKDTREEGYEQYF. In nucleotides, the CDR3 is TGTGCCAGCAAGGACACACGAGAAGAAGGCTACGAGCAGTACTTC. The chain has TRBV7-9 and TRBJ2-7; D perhaps matches TRBD1 (5 bases). CDR1 and CDR2 (germline): SEHNR, FQNEAQ (reference sequence). The CDR3 covers 15 residues. Trimming pared 7 bases from V and 3 bases from J, leaving 19 bases between.

The chain employs TRBV7-3 and TRBJ2-1, with no clear D. Trimming shortened V by 4 bases and J by 0 bases, and 10 bases separated the two germline ends. The CDR3 has 15 amino acids. Germline loops: CDR1 SGHTA, CDR2 FQGTGA. The CDR3 spells CASSSAPSSYNEQFF. CDR3 in DNA: TGTGCCAGCAGCTCGGCCCCGAGCTCCTACAATGAGCAGTTCTTC.

This clonotype was seen repeatedly, ten times or more. The V call is TRBV7-2, the J call TRBJ2-2; D gene uncertain. V was shortened by 0 bases and J by 2 bases, with 4 bases between the two germline ends. The germline gives CDR1 SGHTA, CDR2 FQGNSA. The CDR3 spans 14 residues. The chain's CDR3 is CASSLAGNTGELFF. In DNA, the CDR3 is TGTGCCAGCAGCTTAGCGGGTAACACCGGGGAGCTGTTTTTT.

Details on this clonotype: This CDR3 is missing its conserved last phenylalanine or tryptophan, likely due to a read error. No DNA is shown, since the ends of the CDR3 on it are uncertain; the CDR3 is the one TCRdb lists. The CDR3 sequence: CASSSGTGEYNEQYFGA. V is TRBV6-8 and J is TRBJ1-1; TRBD1, as called in the table, went unchecked against the DNA. The CDR3 numbers 17 amino acids, ends counted. Germline V gene data show CDR1 as MNHGY and CDR2 as SAAAGT.

The table lists this clonotype with a few counts. This may arise from a read error, as a much more abundant clone is one base away. This chain links TRBV5-1 with TRBJ2-5, with a weak D call TRBD1 (6 bases). Germline CDR1 SGHRS, CDR2 YFSETQ. Deletions cut 5 bases from V and 11 bases from J, with 31 bases between. CDR3 length: 17 residues. The CDR3 is CASSSRKTGQTYNEQYF. The DNA for the CDR3 is TGCGCCAGCAGTTCCCGCAAGACAGGTCAAACCTACAATGAGCAGTACTTC.

This clonotype has ten or more counts. The gene calls are TRBV6-1 and TRBJ2-7, with TRBD2 matching over 14 bases. The germline CDR1 and CDR2 sequences are MNHNS and SASEGT. This CDR3 is 18 amino acids long. V trimming: 5 bases; J trimming: 5 bases; junction bases outside the gene matches: 14. CDR3 sequence reads: CASSFRLQTSGRADEQYF. The CDR3 DNA follows: TGTGCCAGCAGTTTCCGACTTCAGACTAGCGGGAGGGCCGACGAGCAGTACTTC.

Remarks on this clonotype: Given the absence of the conserved phenylalanine or tryptophan at the CDR3 end, a read error is likely. It is unclear where the CDR3 begins or ends on the DNA, so no DNA is shown, and the CDR3 is as TCRdb lists it. V and J are TRBV7-2 and TRBJ2-3; the DNA was not used to check the table's D call, TRBD2. The CDR3 region is 17 residues in length, termini included. The germline CDR1 and CDR2 sequences are SGHTA and FQGNSA. CDR3: CASSPGAGGQLEQYFGS.

The chain uses TRBV7-6 and TRBJ2-3; D not certain. The V gene lost 3 bases and the J gene lost 5 bases, with 9 bases spanning the gap. Per germline, CDR1 SGHVS and CDR2 FNYEAQ. The CDR3 loop spans 13 amino acids. The CDR3 DNA reads TGTGCCAGCAGCTTCCGACCCCAAGATACGCAGTATTTT. This translates into CASSFRPQDTQYF.

This clonotype rates as medium-sized. The chain recombines TRBV7-6 with TRBJ2-3; 13 bases agree with TRBD2. With V trimmed by 3 bases and J by 3 bases, 3 bases remained unmatched. CDR1 and CDR2 from the germline V gene are SGHVS and FNYEAQ. The CDR3 has 16 residues. The CDR3 nucleotides read TGTGCCAGCAGCTTTAGGGGACTAGCGGGGACAGATACGCAGTATTTT. Amino acids: CASSFRGLAGTDTQYF.

This clonotype appeared many times. A much larger clone differs by one base, so this may be a read error. This sequence joins TRBV7-6 and TRBJ2-7; TRBD2 agrees at 7 bases. The J call may be faulty, since TRBJ2-1 better matches the DNA end. Germline V gives CDR1 SGHVS, CDR2 FNYEAQ. The CDR3 runs to 14 residues. The DNA for the CDR3 is TGTGCCAGCAGCTTAGGGCGGGAGCTCGACGAGCAGTTCTTC. Protein: CASSLGRELDEQFF.

In this sample, this clonotype turned up many times. The genes are TRBV12-3 or TRBV12-4 and TRBJ1-3; maybe TRBD1 (6 bases). V was cut by 6 bases and J by 2 bases, with 14 bases left in between. The CDR3 has 15 amino acids. The CDR3 sequence: CASRPGQLAGNTIYF. CDR3 nucleotides: TGTGCCAGCAGACCTGGACAGCTCGCTGGAAACACCATATATTTT.

This clonotype was recorded a few times. The chain combines TRBV12-3 or TRBV12-4 with TRBJ2-4; possible D gene TRBD2, 6 bases. V dropped 5 bases and J dropped 9 bases, with 17 bases sitting between them. This CDR3 is built from 14 residues. Here the CDR3 DNA reads TGTGCCAGCAGTCCCGCGGGGTACGGAAGCATTCAGTACTTC. Its protein is CASSPAGYGSIQYF.

This clonotype was detected ten times or more. The V call is TRBV6-1, the J call TRBJ1-2; tentatively, D is TRBD1 (5 bases). The germline gives CDR1 MNHNS, CDR2 SASEGT. V lost 4 bases and J lost 10, with 19 bases in between. This CDR3 region has 14 residues. DNA of the CDR3: TGTGCCAGCAGTGGGACGGGACCACTCTACGACTACACCTTC. Encoded protein: CASSGTGPLYDYTF.

This chain joins TRBV7-2 and TRBJ2-3; 12 bases are a match to TRBD2. TRBJ2-1 explains the end of the DNA better; the J call may be wrong. The CDR3 sequence is 16 residues long. The germline V gene has CDR1 SGHTA and CDR2 FQGNSA. The CDR3 nucleotides read TGTGCCAGCAGCTGGACTAGCGGGAACCTATACAATGAGCAGTTCTTC. Its protein product is CASSWTSGNLYNEQFF.